The present T cell receptor (beta chain) was sequenced within a study of shared clonotypes between healthy human individuals. Study as a whole: Per donor, three plates held CD4 naive cells, three held CD4 memory, two held CD8 naive and one held CD8 memory.

Libraries were prepared by immunoSEQ multiplex PCR; TCRdb keeps only in-frame clonotypes and omits some of them. The data hold more than 2,000,000 clones, with more than 80% observed a single time. Regarding the study as a whole: The study found lower generation probabilities in non-shared clonotypes than in those shared by all four donors.

A remark on this clone: Its antigen is undetermined.

The CDR3 has 15 amino acids. Germline CDR1 MGHDK, CDR2 SYGVNS. V dropped 1 base and J dropped 9 bases, with 16 bases sitting between them. This sequence originates from a man aged 18 to 35 in good health. The chain has TRBV25-1 and TRBJ2-1; D ambiguous. Sequences were obtained from naive CD4+ T cells sorted from blood. Stated subset: CD45RA+ positively selected. The CDR3 DNA follows: TGTGCCAGCAGTGAATGGGTTACAGTTGCCGGTGAGCAGTTCTTC. This encodes CASSEWVTVAGEQFF.